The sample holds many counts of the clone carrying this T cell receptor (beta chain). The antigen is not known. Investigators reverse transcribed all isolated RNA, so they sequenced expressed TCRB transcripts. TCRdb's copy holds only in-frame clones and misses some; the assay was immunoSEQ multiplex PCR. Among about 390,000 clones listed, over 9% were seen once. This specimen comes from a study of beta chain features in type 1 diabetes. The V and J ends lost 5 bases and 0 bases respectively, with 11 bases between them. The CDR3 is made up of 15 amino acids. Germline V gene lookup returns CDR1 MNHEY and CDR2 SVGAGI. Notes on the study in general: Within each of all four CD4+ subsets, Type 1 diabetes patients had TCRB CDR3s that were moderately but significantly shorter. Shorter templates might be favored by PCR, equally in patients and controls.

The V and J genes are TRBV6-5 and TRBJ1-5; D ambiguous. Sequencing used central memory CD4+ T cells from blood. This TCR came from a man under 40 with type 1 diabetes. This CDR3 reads CASSTTWSSNQPQHF. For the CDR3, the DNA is TGTGCCAGCAGTACCACATGGAGTAGCAATCAGCCCCAGCATTTT.